The 7 T cell receptor beta chains given below trace back to one sample, sequenced in a study of T-cell memory formation after mild COVID-19. TCRdb re-called the 5' RACE reads through MiXCR, storing one row per CDR3 protein. The sample carries over 300,000 distinct CDR3 sequences, 20% to 25% recorded once. The sample comprised PBMCs or a T cell subset sorted from them (not recorded which). These receptors originate from a young man who had mild COVID-19 (a few samples of this study predate the infection). Cell type and time point are not known.

This clonotype was seen at least ten times. The gene calls are TRBV7-2 and TRBJ1-2; weak D call: TRBD1 (6 bases). V was clipped by 8 bases and J by 4 bases, with 14 bases between them. The CDR3 contains 13 residues. CDR1 is SGHTA and CDR2 is FQGNSA in the germline V gene. Written as DNA, the CDR3 is TGTGCCAGCGAGGCCGGGGGGCTCTATGGCTACACCTTC. This translates into CASEAGGLYGYTF.

There are a few counts of this clonotype. The CDR3 loop reads CSVQTSRGETQYF. The CDR3 DNA reads TGCAGCGTACAGACTAGCAGGGGGGAGACCCAGTACTTC. This rearrangement joins TRBV29-1 to TRBJ2-5; D is possibly TRBD1 or TRBD2 (7 bases each). CDR1 and CDR2 (germline): SQVTM, ANQGSEA. The CDR3 loop spans 13 amino acids. Between the trimmed V and J ends, which lost 6 bases and 5 bases, there was a span of 16 bases.

This clonotype was recorded a few times. The V call is TRBV5-6, the J call TRBJ2-5; 12 bases are a match to TRBD2. J was trimmed by 4 bases and V by 4 bases; bases with no gene match: 2. The CDR3 runs 14 residues. Germline CDR1 and CDR2: SGHDT and YYEEEE. The CDR3 here is CASSMGLAGETQYF. The CDR3 nucleotides read TGTGCCAGCAGCATGGGACTAGCGGGAGAGACCCAGTACTTC.

This sequence joins TRBV5-1 and TRBJ1-3; D not certain. V was pared by 0 bases and J by 0 bases, with 4 bases between. The length of the CDR3 is 14 residues. CDR1 is SGHRS and CDR2 is YFSETQ in the germline V gene. CDR3 region: CASSLDNSGNTIYF. The CDR3 nucleotides are TGCGCCAGCAGCTTGGACAACTCTGGAAACACCATATATTTT.

The V and J genes are TRBV18 and TRBJ2-5; 11 bases map to TRBD1. Per germline, CDR1 KGHSH and CDR2 LQKENI. The CDR3 loop spans 14 amino acids. V gave up 3 bases and J gave up 6 bases; unmatched junction bases: 3. CDR3 coding DNA: TGTGCCAGCTCACCGGGACAGGGGGTAAAGACCCAGTACTTC. It encodes CASSPGQGVKTQYF. The full variable domain, rest sourced from reference TRBV18 and TRBJ2-5, is NAGVMQNPRHLVRRRGQEARLRCSPMKGHSHVYWYRQLPEEGLKFMVYLQKENIIDESGMPKERFSAEFPKEGPSILRIQQVVRGDSAAYFCASSPGQGVKTQYFGPGTRLLVL.

Only a few counts were recorded for this clonotype. The chain links TRBV9 to TRBJ1-2; D unresolved. Trimming took off 0 bases at V and 4 bases at J, with 10 bases between the two ends. From germline, CDR1 is SGDLS and CDR2 YYNGEE. The CDR3 is 14 residues long. CDR3 in amino acids: CASSVDQVGYGYTF. The DNA of the CDR3 is TGTGCCAGCAGCGTAGATCAGGTTGGCTATGGCTACACCTTC.

The table lists this clonotype with a few counts. The genes are TRBV20-1 and TRBJ1-2; possibly TRBD1 for D (6 bases). Germline CDR1 reads DFQATT; CDR2 reads SNEGSKA (reference sequence). This CDR3 has 13 amino acids. Written as DNA, the CDR3 is TGCAGGCCACTAGGGACAAACAACTATGGCTACACCTTC. Its protein is CRPLGTNNYGYTF.